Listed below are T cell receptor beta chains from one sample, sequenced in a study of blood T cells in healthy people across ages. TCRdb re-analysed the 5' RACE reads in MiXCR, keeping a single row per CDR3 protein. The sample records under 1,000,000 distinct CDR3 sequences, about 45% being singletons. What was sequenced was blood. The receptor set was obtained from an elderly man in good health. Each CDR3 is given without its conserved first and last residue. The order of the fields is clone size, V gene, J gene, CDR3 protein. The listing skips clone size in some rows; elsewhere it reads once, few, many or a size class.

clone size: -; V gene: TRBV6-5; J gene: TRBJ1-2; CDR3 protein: ASSYSSGTQNYGYT
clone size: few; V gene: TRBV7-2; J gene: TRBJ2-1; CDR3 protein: ASSARQGNYNEQF
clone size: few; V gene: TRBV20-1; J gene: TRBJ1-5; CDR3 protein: SARDRKPGHRPYQPQH
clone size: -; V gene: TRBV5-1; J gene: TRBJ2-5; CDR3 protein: ASSLEQPYTEQY
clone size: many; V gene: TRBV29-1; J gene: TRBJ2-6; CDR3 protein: SPRTSCDSGANVLT
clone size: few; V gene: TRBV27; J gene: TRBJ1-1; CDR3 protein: ASSWDRGPGTEAF
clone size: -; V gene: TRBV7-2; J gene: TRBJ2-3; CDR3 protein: ASSPGVRDTQY
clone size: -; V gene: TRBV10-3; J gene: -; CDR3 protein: AISESLGGLAESSDEQY
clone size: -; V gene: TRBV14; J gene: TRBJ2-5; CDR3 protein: ASGFNASGQY
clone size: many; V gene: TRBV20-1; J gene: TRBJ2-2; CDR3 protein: SALLPLGHGELF
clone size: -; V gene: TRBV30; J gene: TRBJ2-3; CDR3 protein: AWSTTGTATQY
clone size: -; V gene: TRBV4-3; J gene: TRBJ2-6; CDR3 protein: ASSQGGWERSGANVLT